The sequence of this TCR beta chain was determined in a study of blood T cells in healthy people across ages. Study outcomes and limitations: With naive T cell percentage, TCR beta diversity showed a strong correlation. From one million sequenced T cells, diversity estimates were lower bounds.

As concerns this clonotype: Its target is not known.

Combining a sample-barcoded 5' primer with a J-beta primer mix, a second PCR ran for about 7 to 11 cycles. Each cDNA molecule, via a template-switch adaptor with 12 random nucleotides, was tagged. TCRdb processed the 5' RACE reads anew with MiXCR; each CDR3 protein has one entry. This sample has about 800,000 distinct CDR3 sequences, with roughly 64% found just once. PBMCs, at least 6 million per sample, were isolated. The CDR3 contains 14 residues. Looked up from germline, CDR1 is MNHEY and CDR2 is SVGEGT. The trim removed 4 bases at V and 13 bases at J, leaving 13 bases unmatched. The clonotype comes from a man aged 25 to 45 in good health. The chain employs TRBV6-2 or TRBV6-3 and TRBJ2-4, with 7 bases aligning to TRBD2. Sequencing used blood. The CDR3: CASSSGPSGLEQYF. The DNA for the CDR3 is TGTGCCAGCAGTTCTGGCCCTAGCGGACTAGAGCAGTACTTC.